This T cell receptor (beta chain) comes out of a study of shared clonotypes between healthy human individuals. In the study overall: There were three CD4 naive, three CD4 memory, two CD8 naive and one CD8 memory plates per donor. Overall study findings and caveats: Naive subsets usually exceeded memory subsets in estimated richness.

Running of the assay took place at deep level. Replicate PCRs run on sorted subsets employed around 200 ng DNA, 30,000 to 35,000 T cell genomes. Using immunoSEQ multiplex PCR, the repertoire was profiled, and TCRdb retains in-frame clones only, with some absent. The sample has 2 million to 2.5 million clones, roughly 93% seen once. A note on this clone: The antigen remains undetermined. At the DNA level, this CDR3 is encoded by other sequences in the same sample as well.

Germline CDR1 and CDR2: MDHEN and SYDVKM. The CDR3 loop spans 15 amino acids. V shed 1 base and J shed 1 base, with 10 bases lying between them. The sequence came from a man aged 18 to 30 in good health. Some clones in this sample may be carry-over from other donors' samples. This chain joins TRBV28 and TRBJ1-1; a possible D gene is TRBD1 (5 bases). Sequencing was performed on naive CD4+ T cells from PBMCs. Subset indicated: CD45RA+ positively selected. CDR3 sequence: CASSLSRGGNTEAFF. In DNA form, the CDR3 reads TGTGCCAGCAGTTTATCTCGGGGGGGGAACACTGAAGCTTTCTTT.